These 19 T cell receptor beta chains share one sample of origin, sequenced in a study of CD8+ T cells in alopecia areata. In each case, RNA was isolated and then reverse transcribed into cDNA as the sequencing template. Measured with immunoSEQ multiplex PCR; TCRdb has only the in-frame clones, and not every one. The data contain approximately 210,000 clones, just over 65% of them seen just once; the ten biggest clones take up 1% to 1.5%. Documented treatment: oral pan-JAK inhibitor, 5-10 mg twice daily. The source was CD4+ T cells sorted from blood, collected between weeks 43 and 45, from a patient treated with tofacitinib. The receptor set was obtained from a human donor with alopecia areata.

This sequence joins TRBV10-3 and TRBJ1-2, with a tentative D call TRBD1 (6 bases). The CDR3 runs to 14 residues. V lost 3 bases, J lost 4 bases, and 12 bases lay in between. Germline CDR1 is ENHRY and CDR2 is SYGVKD. For the CDR3, the DNA is TGTGCCATCAGTGACTACAGGGCCGGCTATGGCTACACCTTC. Protein: CAISDYRAGYGYTF.

The chain joins TRBV2 to TRBJ2-2, with D possibly being TRBD2 (5 bases). The CDR3 loop spans 15 amino acids. The V gene's germline CDR1 is SNHLY and CDR2 FYNNEI. Trimming left V 2 bases short and J 6 bases short, with 13 bases between. CDR3 residues: CASSESPGSAGELFF. In nucleotides, the CDR3 is TGTGCCAGCAGTGAAAGCCCGGGGAGCGCCGGGGAGCTGTTTTTT.

The chain recombines TRBV6-4 with TRBJ2-1; D possibly corresponds to TRBD1 (6 bases). Trimming cost V 4 bases and J 6 bases, with 10 bases left between them. CDR1 and CDR2 (germline): MRHNA, SNTAGT. The CDR3 spans 13 residues. The CDR3 here is CASSGTGRNEQFF. The DNA of the CDR3 is TGTGCCAGCAGTGGAACAGGGCGCAATGAGCAGTTCTTC.

There are a few counts of this clone. The chain employs TRBV5-1 and TRBJ2-2, with D possibly TRBD2 on 5 matching bases. V was pared by 6 bases and J by 8 bases, with 11 bases between. The CDR3 extends over 12 amino acids. Germline V gene sequence: CDR1 SGHRS, CDR2 YFSETQ. CDR3 bases: TGCGCCAGCACCATGGAGGTTGGGGAGCTGTTTTTT. As protein: CASTMEVGELFF.

V usage is TRBV29-1 and J usage is TRBJ2-7; D not resolved. V lost 4 bases and J lost 6, with 10 bases in between. Germline V gene sequence: CDR1 SQVTM, CDR2 ANQGSEA. This CDR3 has 11 residues. CDR3 loop: CSVGLGLEQYF. The CDR3 DNA reads as TGCAGCGTTGGGCTAGGGCTCGAGCAGTACTTC.

The chain employs TRBV9 and TRBJ1-2; TRBD1 might be the D (5 bases). Germline CDR1 and CDR2: SGDLS and YYNGEE. Trimming left V 4 bases short and J 1 base short, with 8 bases between. The CDR3 runs to 13 residues. The CDR3 sequence is CASSNRRNYGYTF. The CDR3 region has the DNA TGTGCCAGCAGCAACAGGCGTAACTATGGCTACACCTTC.

The chain carries TRBV29-1 and TRBJ1-2; TRBD1 aligns across 8 bases. Germline CDR1 and CDR2: SQVTM and ANQGSEA. With 7 bases clipped from V and 6 bases from J, the junction kept 10 bases outside the gene matches. The CDR3 contains 13 residues. The CDR3 loop reads CSAAGRTGHGYTF. CDR3 sequence (DNA): TGCAGCGCCGCCGGAAGGACAGGGCATGGCTACACCTTC.

In its sample, this clone was seen a few times. The junction shows a germline mismatch at one end, possibly a read error. This chain connects TRBV2 to TRBJ2-6; D call uncertain. Germline CDR1 SNHLY, CDR2 FYNNEI. CDR3 size: 16 residues. The CDR3 DNA reads TGTGCCAGAAGTGGCGGCTTTCACTCTGGGGCCAACGTCCTGACTTTC. Amino acids: CARSGGFHSGANVLTF.

This clone was detected only a few times. The chain is built from TRBV4-3 and TRBJ1-4; 9 bases agree with TRBD1. Trimming at V came to 4 bases and at J to 7 bases, leaving 7 bases not matched to a gene. In germline, CDR1 is LGHNA, CDR2 YSLEER. This CDR3 has 15 amino acids. The CDR3 DNA reads TGCGCCAGCAGCCCAATCGGGACAGGGTCTGAAAAACTGTTTTTT. Amino acids: CASSPIGTGSEKLFF.

The chain joins TRBV27 to TRBJ1-2; D uncertain. The germline V gene has CDR1 MNHEY and CDR2 SMNVEV (reference sequence). The CDR3 is 14 residues long. Trimming left V 5 bases short and J 6 bases short, with 16 bases between. CDR3 DNA sequence: TGTGCCAGCAGTCGATCAACCCTTTGGCATGGCTACACCTTC. Its protein is CASSRSTLWHGYTF.

The sample holds a few counts of this clone. V gene TRBV7-3 combines with J gene TRBJ2-1; D may be TRBD2 (6 bases). Germline CDR1 and CDR2: SGHTA and FQGTGA. The CDR3 consists of 14 residues. V lost 3 bases and J lost 6, with 12 bases in between. This CDR3 reads CASSLGGVVNEQFF. In DNA form, the CDR3 reads TGTGCCAGCAGCTTGGGCGGGGTAGTCAATGAGCAGTTCTTC.

Here the CDR3 reads CATSRRRGDITNYGYTF. The CDR3 coding sequence is TGTGCCACCAGCAGACGCCGGGGCGACATAACTAACTATGGCTACACCTTC. The J gene is TRBJ1-2, the V gene TRBV15, with a tentative D call TRBD1 (5 bases). Between the trimmed V and J ends, which lost 2 bases and 0 bases, there was a span of 16 bases. The CDR3 covers 17 residues. Germline V gene sequence: CDR1 LNHNV, CDR2 YYDKDF (reference sequence). Complete variable domain (other parts from reference TRBV15 and TRBJ1-2): DAMVIQNPRYQVTQFGKPVTLSCSQTLNHNVMYWYQQKSSQAPKLLFHYYDKDFNNEADTPDNFQSRRPNTSFCFLDIRSPGLGDTAMYLCATSRRRGDITNYGYTFGSGTRLTVV.

The rearrangement links TRBV27 to TRBJ1-5, with 12 bases matching TRBD1. The CDR3 runs 15 residues. The J segment lost 5 bases and the V segment lost 5 bases, leaving 4 bases of the junction unmatched. The germline gives CDR1 MNHEY, CDR2 SMNVEV (reference sequence). The CDR3 nucleotides are TGTGCCAGCAGTCGGGACAGGGGGCGTGATCAGCCCCAGCATTTT. As protein: CASSRDRGRDQPQHF.

The CDR3 spells CASSSQGGNLGNQPQHF. The CDR3 DNA reads as TGTGCCAGCTCGTCACAGGGGGGGAACCTTGGCAATCAGCCCCAGCATTTT. The rearrangement links TRBV18 to TRBJ1-5; 8 bases line up with TRBD1. The trim removed 6 bases at V and 2 bases at J, leaving 12 bases unmatched. CDR1 and CDR2 (germline): KGHSH, LQKENI. CDR3 size: 17 residues.

This clone was detected a few times. At one end the junction does not follow the germline gene, possibly because of a read error. The rearrangement uses TRBV4-1 and TRBJ1-2, with a weak D call TRBD1 (6 bases). CDR3 size: 15 residues. CDR1 and CDR2 from the germline V gene are MGHRA and YSYEKL. CDR3 residues: CASNQGQNNNYGYTF. The CDR3 DNA reads as TGCGCCAGCAACCAAGGACAGAACAATAACTATGGCTACACCTTC.

The chain recombines TRBV29-1 with TRBJ1-1, with a tentative D call TRBD1 (5 bases). In germline, CDR1 is SQVTM, CDR2 ANQGSEA. Trimming removed 2 bases from V and 11 bases from J, with 15 bases in between. The CDR3 totals 12 residues. In DNA, the CDR3 is TGCAGCGTTGAAAAGGCAGGGTTCTTTGCTTTCTTT. Translated, it gives CSVEKAGFFAFF.

This clone was seen only a few times. The chain has TRBV7-9 and TRBJ2-5; tentatively, D is TRBD1 (6 bases). Germline CDR1 SEHNR, CDR2 FQNEAQ (reference sequence). The germline V and J ends were trimmed by 5 bases and 4 bases, with 11 bases remaining between them. The CDR3 consists of 13 residues. CDR3 sequence (DNA): TGTGCCAGCAGCCCACAGGGATCAGAGACCCAGTACTTC. As protein: CASSPQGSETQYF.

V and J are TRBV6-6 and TRBJ1-2, with 7 bases that match TRBD1. V lost 5 bases, J lost 4 bases, and 10 bases stayed unmatched. Germline CDR1 reads MNHNY; CDR2 reads SVGAGI (reference sequence). CDR3 length: 15 amino acids. CDR3 sequence reads: CASSAGGGPVYGYTF. In DNA, the CDR3 is TGTGCCAGCAGTGCCGGAGGGGGCCCTGTCTATGGCTACACCTTC.

This rearrangement joins TRBV29-1 to TRBJ2-1; TRBD1 aligns across 7 bases. V shed 5 bases and J 4 bases; nucleotides not matched to a gene: 26. Germline V gives CDR1 SQVTM, CDR2 ANQGSEA. CDR3 length equals 20 residues. The CDR3: CSVPPPIHPNRGSRYNEQFF. As DNA, the CDR3 is TGCAGCGTTCCGCCACCGATCCACCCAAACAGGGGAAGTCGATACAATGAGCAGTTCTTC.